This is a list of T cell receptor beta chains from one sample in a study of T cell changes during pregnancy in multiple sclerosis. Sequencing was performed with immunoSEQ multiplex PCR; in TCRdb, only in-frame clones are kept and a portion is missing. The repertoire holds about 33,000 clones, approximately 91% seen once, with 2.5% to 3.5% in the top ten. Source: CD4+ T cells from peripheral blood mononuclear cells, taken in the third trimester of pregnancy. The receptors shown here come from a female donor in good health, enrolled as a control in a pregnancy study. The CDR3 runs from the conserved cysteine through the conserved F or W. The order of the fields is D gene, clone size, J gene, V gene, CDR3 protein, CDR3 DNA. A D gene is named only where the DNA matches it firmly. Rows give clone size only sometimes, using once, few, many, or a class for an expanded clone.

d_gene: .
abundance: .
j_gene: TRBJ2-7
v_gene: TRBV28
CDR3aa: CASSGGGTGRTEQYF
CDR3nt: TGTGCCAGCAGCGGTGGGGGAACAGGGCGGACCGAGCAGTACTTC

d_gene: TRBD1
abundance: .
j_gene: TRBJ1-3
v_gene: TRBV2
CDR3aa: CASSPPDREANTIYF
CDR3nt: TGTGCCAGCAGCCCCCCGGACAGGGAGGCAAACACCATATATTTT

d_gene: TRBD2
abundance: .
j_gene: TRBJ2-1
v_gene: TRBV5-4
CDR3aa: CASSWLAGLYNEQFF
CDR3nt: TGTGCCAGCAGCTGGCTAGCGGGGTTATACAATGAGCAGTTCTTC

d_gene: TRBD1
abundance: .
j_gene: TRBJ1-4
v_gene: TRBV25-1
CDR3aa: CASSDPRRWDRGNEKLFF
CDR3nt: TGTGCCAGCAGTGACCCCCGACGGTGGGACAGGGGTAATGAAAAACTGTTTTTT

d_gene: TRBD1
abundance: few
j_gene: TRBJ2-2
v_gene: TRBV5-1
CDR3aa: CASSGRGPDGELFF
CDR3nt: TGCGCCAGCAGCGGCAGGGGGCCTGACGGGGAGCTGTTTTTT

d_gene: .
abundance: few
j_gene: TRBJ1-3
v_gene: TRBV5-8
CDR3aa: CASSLTGLGNTIYF
CDR3nt: TGTGCCAGCAGCTTGACAGGGCTTGGAAACACCATATATTTT

d_gene: .
abundance: .
j_gene: TRBJ2-7
v_gene: TRBV4-1
CDR3aa: CASSQVGRSYEQYF
CDR3nt: TGCGCCAGCAGCCAAGTGGGGCGTTCCTACGAGCAGTACTTC

d_gene: .
abundance: .
j_gene: TRBJ1-5
v_gene: TRBV19
CDR3aa: CASRAKGRGNQPQHF
CDR3nt: TGTGCCAGTAGGGCTAAGGGGCGGGGAAATCAGCCCCAGCATTTT

d_gene: TRBD2
abundance: .
j_gene: TRBJ2-3
v_gene: TRBV6-5
CDR3aa: CASSYLGTRTYTQYF
CDR3nt: TGTGCCAGCAGTTACTTGGGGACTAGAACCTATACGCAGTATTTT

d_gene: .
abundance: once
j_gene: TRBJ1-5
v_gene: TRBV7-9
CDR3aa: CASSPTGNQPQHF
CDR3nt: TGTGCCAGCAGCCCCACAGGAAATCAGCCCCAGCATTTT

d_gene: .
abundance: .
j_gene: TRBJ2-7
v_gene: TRBV11-2
CDR3aa: CASSLLLGSGPYEQYF
CDR3nt: TGTGCCAGCAGCTTATTATTAGGTAGCGGACCCTACGAGCAGTACTTC

d_gene: TRBD2
abundance: .
j_gene: TRBJ2-7
v_gene: TRBV28
CDR3aa: CASLRGGRYEQYF
CDR3nt: TGTGCCAGCCTCCGGGGGGGGCGGTACGAGCAGTACTTC

d_gene: .
abundance: once
j_gene: TRBJ2-3
v_gene: TRBV2
CDR3aa: CASRGLTTDTQYF
CDR3nt: TGTGCCAGCAGGGGGCTGACCACAGATACGCAGTATTTT

d_gene: .
abundance: .
j_gene: TRBJ2-5
v_gene: TRBV7-2
CDR3aa: CASSYQNRVWETQYF
CDR3nt: TGTGCCAGCAGCTACCAAAACAGGGTTTGGGAGACCCAGTACTTC

d_gene: .
abundance: .
j_gene: TRBJ1-1
v_gene: TRBV20-1
CDR3aa: CSARDGRAFF
CDR3nt: TGCAGTGCTAGAGACGGGAGAGCTTTCTTT

d_gene: .
abundance: once
j_gene: TRBJ2-7
v_gene: TRBV7-9
CDR3aa: CASSLEGGQREQYF
CDR3nt: TGTGCCAGCAGCTTAGAGGGCGGACAGAGGGAGCAGTACTTC

d_gene: .
abundance: .
j_gene: TRBJ2-5
v_gene: TRBV21-1
CDR3aa: CASSFQGQETQYF
CDR3nt: TGTGCCAGCAGTTTCCAGGGACAAGAGACCCAGTACTTC

d_gene: TRBD1
abundance: few
j_gene: TRBJ2-3
v_gene: TRBV4-1
CDR3aa: CASSQDRGGQGVADTQYF
CDR3nt: TGCGCCAGCAGCCAAGATCGGGGAGGACAGGGAGTCGCAGATACGCAGTATTTT